The present T cell receptor beta chain was sequenced within a study of blood T cell repertoires in COVID-19. Turning to the study itself: T cells, B-cell-depleted T cells, or PBMCs supplied cDNA or gDNA.

V was cut by 10 bases and J by 0 bases, with 10 bases left in between. This CDR3 comprises 12 residues. Germline CDR1 is ENHRY and CDR2 is SYGVKD. Sequenced by immunoSEQ multiplex PCR; TCRdb stores in-frame clones only, minus some. Among some 160,000 clones listed, roughly 89% were seen once. The receptor's source is a woman between 65 and 79 years old with COVID-19, enrolled during active disease. The sequencing sample was made of peripheral blood. V gene TRBV10-3 combines with J gene TRBJ2-7, with a tentative D call TRBD2 (6 bases). The CDR3 bases are TGTGCCACTCGGGGGAGCTCCTACGAGCAGTACTTC. This encodes CATRGSSYEQYF.